Presented here are 18 T cell receptor beta chains from one specimen sequenced in a study of T-cell reconstitution after alpha-beta-depleted transplantation in children. During its preparation, the TCRbeta library received unique molecular identifiers. MiXCR, applied by TCRdb to the PCR reads, yields one record per CDR3 protein. This sample has some 390,000 distinct CDR3 sequences, with just over 20% found just once. The sample in question was PBMCs from the stem cell graft donor, obtained from the stem cell graft. Every receptor here comes from a human donor who donated a stem cell graft to a child with acute myeloid leukemia.

This clonotype was found a few times. The rearrangement joins TRBV29-1 to TRBJ1-1; unclear D gene. The V and J ends lost 3 bases and 0 bases respectively, with 11 bases between them. This CDR3 is 14 amino acids long. Germline values: CDR1 SQVTM, CDR2 ANQGSEA. DNA for the CDR3: TGCAGCGTTGACCATCGCCTAGTGAACACTGAAGCTTTCTTT. Its protein is CSVDHRLVNTEAFF.

The table lists this clonotype with a count of one. CDR3: CASSRQVSDTDTQYF. The CDR3 DNA follows: TGTGCCAGCAGCCGACAGGTTTCGGACACAGATACGCAGTATTTT. This chain joins TRBV7-9 and TRBJ2-3; D is possibly TRBD1 (6 bases). Germline-derived CDR1 and CDR2 are SEHNR and FQNEAQ (reference sequence). The germline V and J ends were trimmed by 5 bases and 2 bases, with 14 bases remaining between them. This CDR3 spans 15 amino acids.

With regard to this clonotype: A read error is possible here, since a much larger clone lies one base away. This chain uses TRBV29-1 with TRBJ2-2, with D possibly being TRBD2 (6 bases). The length of the CDR3 is 13 residues. Germline CDR1 reads SQVTM; CDR2 reads ANQGSEA. The CDR3 DNA is TGCAGCGTTGAAGAAGAGAACACCGGGGAGGTGTTTTTT. Its translation: CSVEEENTGEVFF.

The chain links TRBV5-1 to TRBJ2-4, with TRBD1 as a possible D gene (7 bases). Germline V gene sequence: CDR1 SGHRS, CDR2 YFSETQ. Trimming shortened V by 4 bases and J by 6 bases, and 20 bases separated the two germline ends. CDR3 length equals 16 residues. The DNA for the CDR3 is TGCGCCAGCAGCCCCAGGGGGGAGGCCTACTTAAACATTCAGTACTTC. This sequence encodes CASSPRGEAYLNIQYF. Together with reference TRBV5-1 and TRBJ2-4, the CDR3 gives the full variable domain: KAGVTQTPRYLIKTRGQQVTLSCSPISGHRSVSWYQQTPGQGLQFLFEYFSETQRNKGNFPGRFSGRQFSNSRSEMNVSTLELGDSALYLCASSPRGEAYLNIQYFGAGTRLSVL.

The rearrangement joins TRBV13 to TRBJ2-2; weak D call: TRBD2 (5 bases). The CDR3 is 14 amino acids. Trimming removed 11 bases from V and 6 bases from J, with 19 bases in between. The germline CDR1 and CDR2 sequences are PRHDT and FYEKMQ (reference sequence). The CDR3 DNA sequence: TGTGCCGGGAGAGGACGGGGTAACGCCGGGGAGCTGTTTTTT. This codes for CAGRGRGNAGELFF. Full variable domain (remainder filled in from reference TRBV13 and TRBJ2-2): AAGVIQSPRHLIKEKRETATLKCYPIPRHDTVYWYQQGPGQDPQFLISFYEKMQSDKGSIPDRFSAQQFSDYHSELNMSSLELGDSALYFCAGRGRGNAGELFFGEGSRLTVL.

Of note for this clonotype: A much larger clone is a single base away; this may be a read error. In this CDR3 the conserved last residue, phenylalanine or tryptophan, is missing, so a read error is likely. This chain connects TRBV20-1 to TRBJ1-1; no clear D gene. Germline V lookup: CDR1 DFQATT, CDR2 SNEGSKA (reference sequence). V lost 0 bases and J lost 3, with 8 bases in between. This CDR3 has 13 amino acids. The CDR3 protein is CSARDHRDTEAFY. CDR3 nucleotides: TGCAGTGCTAGAGATCACCGTGACACTGAAGCTTTCTAT.

This clonotype was seen repeatedly, ten times or more. The gene calls are TRBV7-9 and TRBJ2-7; TRBD2 might be the D (6 bases). Trimming cost V 3 bases and J 7 bases, with 16 bases left between them. Germline V gene sequence: CDR1 SEHNR, CDR2 FQNEAQ (reference sequence). This CDR3 comprises 14 residues. The CDR3, as DNA: TGTGCCAGCAGCTTGGCTGAGCGGGCGCGGGAGCAGTACTTC. Its protein is CASSLAERAREQYF.

The rearrangement uses TRBV7-9 and TRBJ2-7; D may be TRBD2 (5 bases). This CDR3 region has 14 residues. Per germline, CDR1 SEHNR and CDR2 FQNEAQ (reference sequence). Trimming cost V 2 bases and J 3 bases, with 11 bases left between them. For the CDR3, the DNA is TGTGCCAGCAGCTTACCCGGGAACCACTACGAGCAGTACTTC. It specifies CASSLPGNHYEQYF.

This clonotype appeared a few times. This chain links TRBV6-2 or TRBV6-3 with TRBJ1-2; 8 bases line up with TRBD1. CDR1 and CDR2 from the germline V gene are MNHEY and SVGEGT. The length of the CDR3 is 14 residues. The junction had 6 bases not matched to a gene; V was cut back by 5 bases and J by 4 bases. CDR3 amino acids: CASSRRGPVYGYTF. The CDR3 nucleotides read TGTGCCAGCAGTCGCAGGGGGCCCGTCTATGGCTACACCTTC.

The chain uses TRBV7-9 and TRBJ2-1, with D unclear. With 4 bases removed from V and 9 bases from J, the gap between germline ends came to 10 bases. Germline CDR1 SEHNR, CDR2 FQNEAQ (reference sequence). The CDR3 covers 12 residues. The CDR3 protein is CASSSPLGEQFF. CDR3 bases: TGTGCCAGCAGCTCCCCCTTAGGTGAGCAGTTCTTC. Based on the CDR3 plus reference TRBV7-9 and TRBJ2-1, the full variable domain is DTGVSQNPRHKITKRGQNVTFRCDPISEHNRLYWYRQTLGQGPEFLTYFQNEAQLEKSRLLSDRFSAERPKGSFSTLEIQRTEQGDSAMYLCASSSPLGEQFFGPGTRLTVL.

V gene TRBV7-2 combines with J gene TRBJ2-6; 8 bases align to TRBD1. With 7 bases clipped from V and 2 bases from J, the junction kept 7 bases outside the gene matches. In germline, CDR1 is SGHTA, CDR2 FQGNSA. There are 16 residues in the CDR3. The CDR3 DNA reads as TGTGCCAGCAACCGATTGACAGGGGCTGGGGCCAACGTCCTGACTTTC. As protein: CASNRLTGAGANVLTF.

This clonotype was observed at least ten times. J is TRBJ1-5 and V is TRBV29-1; 10 nucleotides agree with TRBD1. V was pared by 6 bases and J by 6 bases, with 11 bases of the junction left unmatched. The V gene's germline CDR1 is SQVTM and CDR2 ANQGSEA. The CDR3 has 15 amino acids. The CDR3 bases are TGCAGCGTGGCTACCGGGACAGGGGTTTTTCAGCCCCAGCATTTT. Protein product: CSVATGTGVFQPQHF.

V gene TRBV4-2 combines with J gene TRBJ2-1, with D unclear. The V gene lost 1 base and the J gene lost 6 bases, with 13 bases spanning the gap. CDR1 is LGHNA and CDR2 is YNFKEQ in the germline V gene. This CDR3 region has 15 residues. CDR3 nucleotide sequence: TGTGCCAGCAGCCAAGTTGCGGACGAAATCAATGAGCAGTTCTTC. It translates to CASSQVADEINEQFF.

This clonotype appeared many times. This chain links TRBV20-1 with TRBJ2-1, with 7 bases matching TRBD2. The germline V gene has CDR1 DFQATT and CDR2 SNEGSKA (reference sequence). V lost 4 bases and J lost 7; bases outside the gene matches: 13. The CDR3 is 15 amino acids. The CDR3 sequence: CSATPGLPPANEQFF. Here the CDR3 DNA reads TGCAGTGCTACCCCGGGACTACCTCCGGCTAATGAGCAGTTCTTC.

The rearrangement joins TRBV2 to TRBJ2-1; D possibly corresponds to TRBD2 (5 bases). V was clipped by 2 bases and J by 7 bases, with 15 bases between them. The length of the CDR3 is 15 residues. Per germline, CDR1 SNHLY and CDR2 FYNNEI. CDR3 DNA sequence: TGTGCCAGCAGTGAAACCGGGGTCGCCACTAATGAGCAGTTCTTC. As protein: CASSETGVATNEQFF. The full variable domain, rest sourced from reference TRBV2 and TRBJ2-1, is EPEVTQTPSHQVTQMGQEVILRCVPISNHLYFYWYRQILGQKVEFLVSFYNNEISEKSEIFDDQFSVERPDGSNFTLKIRSTKLEDSAMYFCASSETGVATNEQFFGPGTRLTVL.

This clonotype has only a few counts. V gene TRBV15 combines with J gene TRBJ2-7; TRBD2 agrees at 9 bases. Germline trimming cut 0 bases from V and 4 bases from J; bases unmatched to any gene: 7. The germline CDR1 and CDR2 sequences are LNHNV and YYDKDF (reference sequence). This CDR3 has 16 amino acids. CDR3 sequence (DNA): TGTGCCACCAGCAGAGAAAGGGCTAGCGGGACGTACGAGCAGTACTTC. This translates into CATSRERASGTYEQYF.

The J gene is TRBJ2-7, the V gene TRBV7-2, with TRBD2 as a possible D gene (6 bases). CDR3 length: 15 residues. The germline V and J ends were trimmed by 1 base and 9 bases, with 19 bases remaining between them. CDR1 and CDR2 (germline): SGHTA, FQGNSA. The CDR3 here is CASSLEAGNRRGQYF. The CDR3, as DNA: TGTGCCAGCAGCTTAGAGGCGGGAAACCGAAGGGGGCAGTACTTC.

CDR3 bases: TGTGCCATCAGTGAGTCCCGGCTGCACACAGATACGCAGTATTTT. This translates into CAISESRLHTDTQYF. The chain couples TRBV10-3 to TRBJ2-3; D is ambiguous. CDR1 and CDR2 (germline): ENHRY, SYGVKD. V lost 0 bases and J lost 2, with 9 bases in between. The CDR3 has 15 residues.